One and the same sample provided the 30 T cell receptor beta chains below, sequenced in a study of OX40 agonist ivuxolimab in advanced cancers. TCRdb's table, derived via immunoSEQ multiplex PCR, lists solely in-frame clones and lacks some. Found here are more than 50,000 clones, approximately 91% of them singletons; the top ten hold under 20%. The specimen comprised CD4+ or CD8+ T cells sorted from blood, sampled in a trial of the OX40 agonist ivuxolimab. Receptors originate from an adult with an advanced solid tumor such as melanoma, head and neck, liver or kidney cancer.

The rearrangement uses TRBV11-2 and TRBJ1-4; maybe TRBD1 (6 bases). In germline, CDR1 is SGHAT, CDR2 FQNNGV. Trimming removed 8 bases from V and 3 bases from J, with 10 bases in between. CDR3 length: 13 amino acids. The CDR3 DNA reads TGTGCCAGCGGCGGGGGCTCTAATGAAAAACTGTTTTTT. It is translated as CASGGGSNEKLFF.

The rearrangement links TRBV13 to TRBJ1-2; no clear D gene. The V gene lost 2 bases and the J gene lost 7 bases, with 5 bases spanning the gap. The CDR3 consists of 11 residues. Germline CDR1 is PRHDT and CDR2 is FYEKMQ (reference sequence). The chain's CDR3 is CASSLQAGYTF. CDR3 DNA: TGTGCCAGCAGCTTACAAGCTGGCTACACCTTC.

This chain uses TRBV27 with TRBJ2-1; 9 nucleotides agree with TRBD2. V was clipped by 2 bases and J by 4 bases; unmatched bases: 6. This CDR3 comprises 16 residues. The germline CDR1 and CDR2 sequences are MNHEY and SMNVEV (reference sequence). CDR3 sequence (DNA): TGTGCCAGCAGTTTAGCGGGGGGGCCCACTTACAATGAGCAGTTCTTC. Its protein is CASSLAGGPTYNEQFF.

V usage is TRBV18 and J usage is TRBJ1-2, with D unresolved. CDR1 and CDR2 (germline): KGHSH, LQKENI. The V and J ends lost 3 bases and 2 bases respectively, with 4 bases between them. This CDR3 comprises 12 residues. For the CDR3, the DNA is TGTGCCAGCTCACCGGGCAACTATGGCTACACCTTC. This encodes CASSPGNYGYTF. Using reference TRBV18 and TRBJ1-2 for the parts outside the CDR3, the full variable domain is NAGVMQNPRHLVRRRGQEARLRCSPMKGHSHVYWYRQLPEEGLKFMVYLQKENIIDESGMPKERFSAEFPKEGPSILRIQQVVRGDSAAYFCASSPGNYGYTFGSGTRLTVV.

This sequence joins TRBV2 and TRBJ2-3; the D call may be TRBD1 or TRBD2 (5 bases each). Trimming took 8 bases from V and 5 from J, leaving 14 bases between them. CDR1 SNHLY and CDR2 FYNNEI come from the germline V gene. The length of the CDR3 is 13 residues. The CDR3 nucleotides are TGTGCCAGCGGGGGAGACGCGGGAGATACGCAGTATTTT. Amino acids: CASGGDAGDTQYF.

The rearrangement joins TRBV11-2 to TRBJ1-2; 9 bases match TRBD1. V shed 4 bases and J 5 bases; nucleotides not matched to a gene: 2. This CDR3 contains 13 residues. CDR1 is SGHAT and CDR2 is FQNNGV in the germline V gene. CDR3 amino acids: CASSSGQGYGYTF. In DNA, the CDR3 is TGTGCCAGCAGCTCGGGACAGGGATATGGCTACACCTTC.

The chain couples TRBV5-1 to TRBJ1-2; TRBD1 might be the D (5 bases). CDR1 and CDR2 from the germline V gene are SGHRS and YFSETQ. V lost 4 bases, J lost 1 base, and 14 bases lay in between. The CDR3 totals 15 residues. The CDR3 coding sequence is TGCGCCAGCAGCCCAGGGACGGCCCTTAACTATGGCTACACCTTC. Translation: CASSPGTALNYGYTF. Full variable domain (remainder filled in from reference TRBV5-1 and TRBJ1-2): KAGVTQTPRYLIKTRGQQVTLSCSPISGHRSVSWYQQTPGQGLQFLFEYFSETQRNKGNFPGRFSGRQFSNSRSEMNVSTLELGDSALYLCASSPGTALNYGYTFGSGTRLTVV.

CDR3 nucleotides: TGTGCCAGCAGCTTAGCACCAAAGACAGGGGGCACTGAAGCTTTCTTT. Translation: CASSLAPKTGGTEAFF. The J gene is TRBJ1-1, the V gene TRBV11-2; 9 bases agree with TRBD1. CDR1 and CDR2 from the germline V gene are SGHAT and FQNNGV. Unmatched junction bases numbered 7, after V lost 1 base and J lost 4 bases. This CDR3 spans 16 amino acids.

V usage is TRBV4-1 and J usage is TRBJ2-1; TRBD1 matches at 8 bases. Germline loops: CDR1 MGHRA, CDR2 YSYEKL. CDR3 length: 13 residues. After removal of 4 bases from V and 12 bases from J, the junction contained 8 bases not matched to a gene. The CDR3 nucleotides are TGCGCCAGCAGCCCAGGACAGGGCGACTTGCAGTTCTTC. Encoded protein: CASSPGQGDLQFF.

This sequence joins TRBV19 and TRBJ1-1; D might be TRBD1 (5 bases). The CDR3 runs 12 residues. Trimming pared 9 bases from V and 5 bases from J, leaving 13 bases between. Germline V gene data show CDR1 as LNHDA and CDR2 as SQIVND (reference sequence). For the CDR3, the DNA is TGTGCCAGCCGGGAGGGGATAACTGAAGCTTTCTTT. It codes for CASREGITEAFF.

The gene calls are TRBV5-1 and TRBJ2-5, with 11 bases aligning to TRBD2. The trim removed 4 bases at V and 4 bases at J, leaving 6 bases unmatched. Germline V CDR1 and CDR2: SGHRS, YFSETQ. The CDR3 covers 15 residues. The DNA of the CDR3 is TGCGCCAGCAGCCTTGGACTAGCGGGTGGAGAGACCCAGTACTTC. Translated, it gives CASSLGLAGGETQYF.

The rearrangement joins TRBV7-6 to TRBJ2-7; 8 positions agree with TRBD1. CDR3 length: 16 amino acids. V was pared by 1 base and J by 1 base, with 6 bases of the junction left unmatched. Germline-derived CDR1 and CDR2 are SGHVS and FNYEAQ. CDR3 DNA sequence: TGTGCCAGCAGCTTAGTCGCAACAGGGGGGTCCTACGAGCAGTACTTC. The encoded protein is CASSLVATGGSYEQYF.

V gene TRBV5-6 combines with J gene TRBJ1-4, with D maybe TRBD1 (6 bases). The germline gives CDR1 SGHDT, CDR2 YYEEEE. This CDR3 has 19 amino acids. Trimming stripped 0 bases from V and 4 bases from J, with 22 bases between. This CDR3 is CASSLAWEGDDVGNEKLFF. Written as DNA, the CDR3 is TGTGCCAGCAGCTTGGCCTGGGAGGGGGACGACGTGGGTAATGAAAAACTGTTTTTT.

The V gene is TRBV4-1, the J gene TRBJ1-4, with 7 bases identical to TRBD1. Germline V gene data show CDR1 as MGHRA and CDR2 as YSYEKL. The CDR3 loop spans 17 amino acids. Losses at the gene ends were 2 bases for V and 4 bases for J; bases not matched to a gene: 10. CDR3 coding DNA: TGCGCCAGCAGCCAACCCGGGACAGAATCCCTTAATGAAAAACTGTTTTTT. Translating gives CASSQPGTESLNEKLFF.

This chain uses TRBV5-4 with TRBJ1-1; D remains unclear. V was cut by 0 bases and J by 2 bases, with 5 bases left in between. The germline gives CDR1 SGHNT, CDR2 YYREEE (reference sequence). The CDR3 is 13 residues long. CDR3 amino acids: CASSLGRNTEAFF. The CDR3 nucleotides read TGTGCCAGCAGCTTGGGGCGAAACACTGAAGCTTTCTTT.

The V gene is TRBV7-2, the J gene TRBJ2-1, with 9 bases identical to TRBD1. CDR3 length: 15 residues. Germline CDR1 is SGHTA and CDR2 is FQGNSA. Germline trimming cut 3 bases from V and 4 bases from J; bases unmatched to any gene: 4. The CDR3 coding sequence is TGTGCCAGCAGCTTCCGGGACAGGGTTTACAATGAGCAGTTCTTC. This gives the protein CASSFRDRVYNEQFF.

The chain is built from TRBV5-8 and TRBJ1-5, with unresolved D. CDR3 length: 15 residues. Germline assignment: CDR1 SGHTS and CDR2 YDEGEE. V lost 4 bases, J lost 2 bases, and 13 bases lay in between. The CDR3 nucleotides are TGTGCCAGCAGCCGTTTATCGATGGGCAATCAGCCCCAGCATTTT. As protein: CASSRLSMGNQPQHF.

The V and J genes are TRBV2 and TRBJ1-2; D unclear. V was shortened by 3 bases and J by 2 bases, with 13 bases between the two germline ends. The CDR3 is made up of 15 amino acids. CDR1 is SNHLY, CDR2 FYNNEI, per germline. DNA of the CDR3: TGTGCCAGCAGTGACGGCAATCTCCGCAACTATGGCTACACCTTC. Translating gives CASSDGNLRNYGYTF.

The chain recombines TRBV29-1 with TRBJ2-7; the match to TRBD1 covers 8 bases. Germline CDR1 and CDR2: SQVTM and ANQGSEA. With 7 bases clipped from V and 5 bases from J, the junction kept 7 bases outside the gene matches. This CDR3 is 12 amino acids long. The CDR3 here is CSASDREHEQYF. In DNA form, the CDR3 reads TGCAGCGCTTCGGACAGGGAACACGAGCAGTACTTC.

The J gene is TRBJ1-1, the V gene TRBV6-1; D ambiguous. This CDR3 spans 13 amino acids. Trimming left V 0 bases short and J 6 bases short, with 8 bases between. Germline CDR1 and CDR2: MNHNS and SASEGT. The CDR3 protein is CASSEARPAEAFF. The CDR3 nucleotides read TGTGCCAGCAGTGAAGCCCGACCCGCTGAAGCTTTCTTT.

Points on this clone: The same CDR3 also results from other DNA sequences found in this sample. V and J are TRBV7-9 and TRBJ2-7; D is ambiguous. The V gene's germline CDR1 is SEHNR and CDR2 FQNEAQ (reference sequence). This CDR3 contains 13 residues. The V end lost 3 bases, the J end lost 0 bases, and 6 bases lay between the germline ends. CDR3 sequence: CASSFPSSYEQYF. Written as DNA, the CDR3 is TGTGCCAGCAGCTTCCCCAGCTCCTACGAGCAGTACTTC.

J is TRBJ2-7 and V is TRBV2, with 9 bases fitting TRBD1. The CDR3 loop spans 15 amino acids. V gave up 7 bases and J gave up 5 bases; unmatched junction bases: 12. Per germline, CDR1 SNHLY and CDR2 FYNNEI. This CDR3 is CASTSFDRGTDEQYF. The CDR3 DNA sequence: TGTGCCAGCACTTCTTTTGACAGGGGGACGGACGAGCAGTACTTC.

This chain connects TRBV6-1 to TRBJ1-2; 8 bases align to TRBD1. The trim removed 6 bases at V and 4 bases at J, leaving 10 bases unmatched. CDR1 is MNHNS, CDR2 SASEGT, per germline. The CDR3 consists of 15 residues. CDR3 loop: CASSLRGQGSYGYTF. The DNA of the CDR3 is TGTGCCAGCAGCCTCCGCGGACAGGGCAGCTATGGCTACACCTTC.

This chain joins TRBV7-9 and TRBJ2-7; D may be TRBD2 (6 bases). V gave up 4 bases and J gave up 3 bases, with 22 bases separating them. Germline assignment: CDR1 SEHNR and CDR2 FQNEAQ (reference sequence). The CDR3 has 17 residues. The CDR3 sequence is CASSSGPRDFFIYEQYF. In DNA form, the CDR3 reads TGTGCCAGCAGCTCCGGACCTCGGGACTTCTTCATCTACGAGCAGTACTTC.

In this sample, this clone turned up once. CDR3 loop: CATSRAGSEKLFF. DNA of the CDR3: TGTGCCACCAGCAGAGCCGGGAGTGAAAAACTGTTTTTT. The chain combines TRBV15 with TRBJ1-4; unclear D gene. The CDR3 extends over 13 amino acids. Germline CDR1 is LNHNV and CDR2 is YYDKDF (reference sequence). Trimming pared 1 base from V and 7 bases from J, leaving 7 bases between.

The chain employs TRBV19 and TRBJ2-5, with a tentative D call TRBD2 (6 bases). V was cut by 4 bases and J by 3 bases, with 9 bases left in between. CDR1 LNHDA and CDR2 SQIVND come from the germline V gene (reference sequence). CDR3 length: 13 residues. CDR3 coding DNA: TGTGCCAGTAGTACTAGCGAAAAAGAGACCCAGTACTTC. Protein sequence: CASSTSEKETQYF.

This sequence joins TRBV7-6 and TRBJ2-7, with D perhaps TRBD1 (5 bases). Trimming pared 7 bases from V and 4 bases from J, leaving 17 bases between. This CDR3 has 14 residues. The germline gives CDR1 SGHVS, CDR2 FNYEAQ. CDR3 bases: TGTGCCAGCACCCCAGAGGTGGGGCAATACGAGCAGTACTTC. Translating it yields CASTPEVGQYEQYF.

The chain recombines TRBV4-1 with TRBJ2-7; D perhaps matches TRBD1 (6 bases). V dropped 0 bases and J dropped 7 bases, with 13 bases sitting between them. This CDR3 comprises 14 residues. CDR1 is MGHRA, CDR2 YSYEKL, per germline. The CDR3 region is CASSQDPGHLEQYF. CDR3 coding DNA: TGCGCCAGCAGCCAAGACCCGGGACACTTAGAGCAGTACTTC.

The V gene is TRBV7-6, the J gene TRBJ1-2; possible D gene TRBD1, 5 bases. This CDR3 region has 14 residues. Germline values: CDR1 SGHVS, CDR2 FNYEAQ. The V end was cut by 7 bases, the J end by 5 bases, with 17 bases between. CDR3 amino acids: CASKGLETAYGYTF. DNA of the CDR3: TGTGCCAGCAAAGGCTTAGAGACAGCGTATGGCTACACCTTC.

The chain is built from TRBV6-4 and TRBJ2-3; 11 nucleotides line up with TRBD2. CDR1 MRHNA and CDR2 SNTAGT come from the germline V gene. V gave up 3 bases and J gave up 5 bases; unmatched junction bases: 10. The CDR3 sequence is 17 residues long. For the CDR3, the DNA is TGTGCCAGCAGTGAAGCGATAGCGGGGGGGCCCGGAGATACGCAGTATTTT. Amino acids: CASSEAIAGGPGDTQYF.